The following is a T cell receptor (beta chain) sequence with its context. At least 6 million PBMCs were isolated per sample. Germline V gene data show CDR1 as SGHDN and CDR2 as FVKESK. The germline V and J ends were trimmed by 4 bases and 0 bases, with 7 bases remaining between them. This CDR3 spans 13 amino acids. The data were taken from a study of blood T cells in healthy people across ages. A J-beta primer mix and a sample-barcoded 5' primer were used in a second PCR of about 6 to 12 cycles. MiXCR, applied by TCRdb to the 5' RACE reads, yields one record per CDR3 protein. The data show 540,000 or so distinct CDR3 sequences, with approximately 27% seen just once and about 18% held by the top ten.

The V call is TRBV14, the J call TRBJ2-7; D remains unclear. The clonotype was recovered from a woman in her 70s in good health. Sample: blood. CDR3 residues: CASSRVDSYEQYF. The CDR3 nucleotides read TGTGCCAGCAGCCGAGTAGACTCCTACGAGCAGTACTTC. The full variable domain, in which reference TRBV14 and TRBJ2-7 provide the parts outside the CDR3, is EAGVTQFPSHSVIEKGQTVTLRCDPISGHDNLYWYRRVMGKEIKFLLHFVKESKQDESGMPNNRFLAERTGGTYSTLKVQPAELEDSGVYFCASSRVDSYEQYFGPGTRLTVT.